Listed here is a single TCR beta chain. Its target is not known. CDR1 LGHDT and CDR2 YNNKEL come from the germline V gene (reference sequence). This CDR3 comprises 15 residues. These data originate in a study of CXCR3-negative and CXCR3-positive naive CD8 T cells. Study-wide results and limits: Each naive subset displayed comparably high diversity, whereas memory CD8+ cells displayed much lower diversity. Most assays used freshly isolated PBMCs, as cryopreservation partially reduced CXCR3. Relative to CXCR3-negative naive cells, CXCR3-positive naive cells had more hydrophobic TRB CDR3s.

Researchers reported sorting every CD8+ T cell subset in triplicate, under 350,000 cells per sort. The libraries of TRB cDNA were prepared using 5' RACE with UMI labels. TCRdb reanalyzed the 5' RACE reads, giving one entry per CDR3 protein sequence and no DNA. The sample totals under 150,000 distinct CDR3 sequences. Material: naive CXCR3+ CD8+ T cells from blood. Subset noted: CD45RO-CCR7+CD27+CD95- naive CD8+ T cells expressing CXCR3 (TNR3+). The chain has TRBV3-1 and TRBJ2-3; TCRdb indicates TRBD1, and absent DNA this call remains unverified. The clonotype originates from a human donor in good health. Some clones in this sample may be carry-over from other donors' samples. CDR3 region: CASSLRDRGGDTQYF.